The next 14 T cell receptor beta chains were all read from a single sample in a study of post-analysis software for immune sequencing data. Broader study findings: Compared with controls, patients had more of roughly five TRBV segments, including TRBV5-6, TRBV5-1 and TRBV20-1.

Included in the TCR beta cDNA libraries were unique molecular identifiers. In TCRdb, the PCR reads were re-called with MiXCR into one record per CDR3 protein. The sample contains about 770,000 distinct CDR3 sequences, about 45% of which appear only once. No antigens are known for them. Sequencing was performed on blood. These receptors came from a girl between 10 and 17 years old with multiple sclerosis.

This clonotype has only a few counts. CDR3: CASSRRTGGEAGELFF. DNA of the CDR3: TGCGCCAGCAGCCGACGGACAGGGGGCGAGGCCGGGGAGCTGTTTTTT. This chain links TRBV5-1 with TRBJ2-2, with 11 bases that match TRBD1. V gave up 4 bases and J gave up 6 bases; unmatched junction bases: 8. CDR1 is SGHRS, CDR2 YFSETQ, per germline. The CDR3 has 16 amino acids.

The chain links TRBV6-2 or TRBV6-3 to TRBJ2-6, with D maybe TRBD2 (5 bases). This CDR3 has 18 residues. Trimming stripped 6 bases from V and 0 bases from J, with 18 bases between. Germline V gene lookup returns CDR1 MNHEY and CDR2 SVGEGT. The CDR3 DNA is TGTGCCAGCAGCTCTCCGAGGGTCGAGAGCTCTGGGGCCAACGTCCTGACTTTC. Amino acids: CASSSPRVESSGANVLTF.

Many counts were recorded for this clonotype. This rearrangement joins TRBV12-5 to TRBJ2-4; maybe TRBD1 (6 bases). The CDR3 runs 15 residues. Germline CDR1 and CDR2: LGHNT and FRNRAP. Trimming stripped 7 bases from V and 0 bases from J, with 13 bases between. The CDR3 coding sequence is TGTGCTAGTGCCTGGGGGACACTAGCCAAAAACATTCAGTACTTC. The encoded protein is CASAWGTLAKNIQYF.

The chain has TRBV12-3 or TRBV12-4 and TRBJ2-7, with D possibly matching TRBD1 (6 bases). This CDR3 is built from 15 residues. V was shortened by 3 bases and J by 2 bases, with 14 bases between the two germline ends. For the CDR3, the DNA is TGTGCCAGCAGTTTTCTGGGGGCAGGGGCCTACGAGCAGTACTTC. Translating gives CASSFLGAGAYEQYF.

This clonotype was found a few times. This chain joins TRBV7-8 and TRBJ1-2, with D perhaps matching TRBD1 (5 bases). Germline lookup yields CDR1 SGHVS and CDR2 FQNEAQ. V lost 0 bases, J lost 3 bases, and 11 bases lay in between. The CDR3 contains 15 residues. The CDR3 bases are TGTGCCAGCAGCTTAGCGAACCAGGGTTACTATGGCTACACCTTC. This codes for CASSLANQGYYGYTF.

This clonotype was observed once. The chain joins TRBV29-1 to TRBJ2-1, with 8 bases matching TRBD2. Unmatched junction bases numbered 10, after V lost 3 bases and J lost 9 bases. CDR3 length: 14 residues. Germline lookup yields CDR1 SQVTM and CDR2 ANQGSEA. The CDR3 loop is CSVEVGLVIFEQFF. DNA of the CDR3: TGCAGCGTTGAGGTGGGACTAGTGATCTTTGAGCAGTTCTTC.

This clonotype has only a few counts. This rearrangement joins TRBV4-3 to TRBJ2-5; weak D call: TRBD1 (6 bases). V shed 4 bases and J shed 4 bases, with 16 bases lying between them. In germline, CDR1 is LGHNA, CDR2 YSLEER. The CDR3 extends over 15 amino acids. The CDR3 DNA reads as TGCGCCAGCAGCCCCACCGGACAGTTCTCAGAGACCCAGTACTTC. It codes for CASSPTGQFSETQYF.

The V gene is TRBV10-3, the J gene TRBJ1-1; 7 positions match TRBD1. This CDR3 is built from 15 residues. From germline, CDR1 is ENHRY and CDR2 SYGVKD. V shed 5 bases and J 2 bases; nucleotides not matched to a gene: 8. The CDR3, as DNA: TGTGCCATCAGTTCCGGGACAGATATTAACACTGAAGCTTTCTTT. Amino acid sequence: CAISSGTDINTEAFF.

This clonotype has just a few counts. This chain links TRBV28 with TRBJ1-2, with D unresolved. In germline, CDR1 is MDHEN, CDR2 SYDVKM. The CDR3 length is 13 residues. The V and J ends lost 3 bases and 3 bases respectively, with 8 bases between them. The CDR3 DNA is TGTGCCAGCAGTTTCGGGAATGACTATGGCTACACCTTC. Amino acids: CASSFGNDYGYTF.

This clonotype was detected a few times. The chain is built from TRBV9 and TRBJ1-5; D remains unclear. CDR1 and CDR2 from the germline V gene are SGDLS and YYNGEE. This CDR3 is built from 14 residues. V gave up 0 bases and J gave up 6 bases, with 10 bases separating them. The chain's CDR3 is CASSVGKGSQPQHF. CDR3 nucleotide sequence: TGTGCCAGCAGCGTAGGGAAGGGAAGTCAGCCCCAGCATTTT.

The chain combines TRBV13 with TRBJ1-6, with TRBD1 matching over 8 bases. The CDR3 is made up of 16 amino acids. V trimming: 6 bases; J trimming: 8 bases; junction bases outside the gene matches: 12. Germline CDR1 is PRHDT and CDR2 is FYEKMQ (reference sequence). The CDR3 DNA follows: TGTGCCAGCAGACGAGGGACAGGCAGGATAGATTCACCCCTCCACTTT. The encoded protein is CASRRGTGRIDSPLHF. Together with reference TRBV13 and TRBJ1-6, the CDR3 gives the full variable domain: AAGVIQSPRHLIKEKRETATLKCYPIPRHDTVYWYQQGPGQDPQFLISFYEKMQSDKGSIPDRFSAQQFSDYHSELNMSSLELGDSALYFCASRRGTGRIDSPLHFGNGTRLTVT.

This clonotype was seen more than once but under ten times. The chain uses TRBV7-2 and TRBJ2-7; D possibly corresponds to TRBD2 (6 bases). The CDR3 runs 16 residues. The germline gives CDR1 SGHTA, CDR2 FQGNSA. The V end lost 5 bases, the J end lost 3 bases, and 20 bases lay between the germline ends. This CDR3 is CASSLPSGRRDYEQYF. The CDR3 DNA sequence: TGTGCCAGCAGCCTCCCTAGTGGGAGGAGAGACTACGAGCAGTACTTC. The full variable domain, its missing parts supplied by reference TRBV7-2 and TRBJ2-7, is GAGVSQSPSNKVTEKGKDVELRCDPISGHTALYWYRQSLGQGLEFLIYFQGNSAPDKSGLPSDRFSAERTGGSVSTLTIQRTQQEDSAVYLCASSLPSGRRDYEQYFGPGTRLTVT.

The chain carries TRBV20-1 and TRBJ1-1; no clear D. This CDR3 is built from 11 residues. V lost 6 bases to trimming and J lost 2 bases, with 7 bases between them. Germline values: CDR1 DFQATT, CDR2 SNEGSKA (reference sequence). CDR3 sequence (DNA): TGCAGTGCGCCGTACAACACTGAAGCTTTCTTT. This codes for CSAPYNTEAFF.

Note on this clonotype: Mismatch with germline at one junction end may stem from a read error. The chain is built from TRBV28 and TRBJ2-7; TRBD1 is a possible D gene (6 bases). Germline-derived CDR1 and CDR2 are MDHEN and SYDVKM. This CDR3 has 13 amino acids. This CDR3 is CAGRAGARYEQYF. The CDR3 nucleotides are TGTGCCGGCAGGGCAGGGGCCCGCTACGAGCAGTACTTC.